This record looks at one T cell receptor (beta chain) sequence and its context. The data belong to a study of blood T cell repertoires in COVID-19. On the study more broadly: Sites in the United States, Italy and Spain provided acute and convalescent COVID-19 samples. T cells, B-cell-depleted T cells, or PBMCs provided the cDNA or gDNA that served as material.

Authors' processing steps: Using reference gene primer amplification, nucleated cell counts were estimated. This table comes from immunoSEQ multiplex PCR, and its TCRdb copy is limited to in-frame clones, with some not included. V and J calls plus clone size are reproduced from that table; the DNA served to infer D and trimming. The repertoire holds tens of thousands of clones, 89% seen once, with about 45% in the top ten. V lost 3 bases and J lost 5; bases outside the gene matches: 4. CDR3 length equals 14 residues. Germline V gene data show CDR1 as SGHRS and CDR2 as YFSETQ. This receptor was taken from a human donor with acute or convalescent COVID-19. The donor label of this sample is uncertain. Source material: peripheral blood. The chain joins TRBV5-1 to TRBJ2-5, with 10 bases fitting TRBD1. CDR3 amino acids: CASSSRTGGETQYF. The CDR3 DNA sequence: TGCGCCAGCAGCTCTCGGACAGGGGGGGAGACCCAGTACTTC.